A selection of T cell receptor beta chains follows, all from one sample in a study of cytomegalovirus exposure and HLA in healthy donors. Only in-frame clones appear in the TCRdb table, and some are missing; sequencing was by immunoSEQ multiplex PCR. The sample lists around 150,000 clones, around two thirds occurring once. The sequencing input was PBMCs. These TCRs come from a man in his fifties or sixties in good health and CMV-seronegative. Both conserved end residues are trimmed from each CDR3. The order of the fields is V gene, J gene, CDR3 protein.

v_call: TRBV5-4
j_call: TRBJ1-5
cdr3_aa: ASSRHPTGNQPQH

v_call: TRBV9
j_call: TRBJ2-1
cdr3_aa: ASSVVTGGWNEQF

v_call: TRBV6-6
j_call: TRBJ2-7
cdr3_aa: ASTETGDEQY

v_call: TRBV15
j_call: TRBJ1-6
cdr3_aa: ATSPLGQGKTLH

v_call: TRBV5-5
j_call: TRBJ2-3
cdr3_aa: ASSLIQGGTDTQY

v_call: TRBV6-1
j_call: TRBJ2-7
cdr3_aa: ASSGGGRVRSYEQY

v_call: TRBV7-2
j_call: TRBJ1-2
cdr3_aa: ASSVDSYGYT

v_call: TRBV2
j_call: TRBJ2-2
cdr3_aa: ASSDLFIGTGELF

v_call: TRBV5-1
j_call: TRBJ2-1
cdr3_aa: ASSAPEIPTGAYNEQF

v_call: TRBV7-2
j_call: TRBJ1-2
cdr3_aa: ASSPPTGSAYGYT

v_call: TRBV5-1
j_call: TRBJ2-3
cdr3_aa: ASSSGRGKDTQY

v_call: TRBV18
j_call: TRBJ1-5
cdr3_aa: ASSPPGSHSNQPQH

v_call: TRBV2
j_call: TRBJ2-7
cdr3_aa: ASRGQGVREQY

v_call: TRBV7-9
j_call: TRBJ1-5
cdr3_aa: ASSFLQGADSNQPQH

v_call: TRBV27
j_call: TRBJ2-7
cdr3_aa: ASSLTGYEQY

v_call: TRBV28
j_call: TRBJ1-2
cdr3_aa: ASSLRGLNYGYT

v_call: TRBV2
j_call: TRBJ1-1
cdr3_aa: ASSEQGFGTEAF

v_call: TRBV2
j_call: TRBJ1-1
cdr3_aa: ASTLTGLNTEAF

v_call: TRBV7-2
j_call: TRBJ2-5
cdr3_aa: ASTLAGLYQETQY

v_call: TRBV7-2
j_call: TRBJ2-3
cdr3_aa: ASSGTRLAGGNADTQY

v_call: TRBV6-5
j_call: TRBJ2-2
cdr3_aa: ASSRGTQGPGELF

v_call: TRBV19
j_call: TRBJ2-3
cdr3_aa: ASSSRTGRTNTDTQY

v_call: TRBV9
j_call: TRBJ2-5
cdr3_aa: ASSVAPTGKETQY

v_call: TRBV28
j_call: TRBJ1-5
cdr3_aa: ASTPAQGVNQPQH

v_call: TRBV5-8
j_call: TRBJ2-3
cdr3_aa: ASSLTGTDTQY

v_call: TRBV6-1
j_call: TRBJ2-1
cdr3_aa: ASRKWGTGENEQF

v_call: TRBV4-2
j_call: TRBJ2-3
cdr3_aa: ASSQGLAGASTDTQY

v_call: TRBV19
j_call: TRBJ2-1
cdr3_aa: ASRNLAGGLREQF

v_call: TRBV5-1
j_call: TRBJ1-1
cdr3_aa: ASNPGGHSNTEAF

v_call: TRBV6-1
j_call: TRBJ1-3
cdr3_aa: ASSEEDSLISGNTIY

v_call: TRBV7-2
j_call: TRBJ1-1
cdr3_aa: ASSSRVRTEAF

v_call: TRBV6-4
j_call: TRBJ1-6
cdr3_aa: ASSVGTENSPLH

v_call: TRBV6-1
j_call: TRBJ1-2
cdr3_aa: ASSSENRGGYGYT

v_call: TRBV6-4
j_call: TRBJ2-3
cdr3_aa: ASSDSGRGRTDTQY

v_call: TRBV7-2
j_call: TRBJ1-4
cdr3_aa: ASNPLGTGSEKLF

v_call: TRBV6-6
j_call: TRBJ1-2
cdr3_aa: ASSYSAGAIYGYT

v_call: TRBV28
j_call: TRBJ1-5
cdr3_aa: ASSLFGSYQPQH

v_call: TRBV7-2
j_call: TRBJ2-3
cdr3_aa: ASSALARGTQY

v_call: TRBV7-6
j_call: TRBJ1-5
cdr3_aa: ASSPGTGNQPQH

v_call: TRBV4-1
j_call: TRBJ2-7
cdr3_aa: ASSQLAYGGLLYEQY

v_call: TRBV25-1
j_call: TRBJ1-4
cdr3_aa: ASSEFGQGAGKLF